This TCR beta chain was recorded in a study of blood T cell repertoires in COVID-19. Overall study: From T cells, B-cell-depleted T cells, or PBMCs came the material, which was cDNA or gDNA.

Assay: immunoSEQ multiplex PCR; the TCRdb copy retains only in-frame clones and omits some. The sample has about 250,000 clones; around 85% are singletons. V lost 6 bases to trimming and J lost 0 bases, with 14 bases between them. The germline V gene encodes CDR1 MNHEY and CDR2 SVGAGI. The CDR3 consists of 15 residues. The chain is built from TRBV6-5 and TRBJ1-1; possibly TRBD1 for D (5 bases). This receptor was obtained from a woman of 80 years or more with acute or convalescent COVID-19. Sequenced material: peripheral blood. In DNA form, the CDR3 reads TGTGCCAGCAGGACAGAACACAGGATGAACACTGAAGCTTTCTTT. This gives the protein CASRTEHRMNTEAFF.